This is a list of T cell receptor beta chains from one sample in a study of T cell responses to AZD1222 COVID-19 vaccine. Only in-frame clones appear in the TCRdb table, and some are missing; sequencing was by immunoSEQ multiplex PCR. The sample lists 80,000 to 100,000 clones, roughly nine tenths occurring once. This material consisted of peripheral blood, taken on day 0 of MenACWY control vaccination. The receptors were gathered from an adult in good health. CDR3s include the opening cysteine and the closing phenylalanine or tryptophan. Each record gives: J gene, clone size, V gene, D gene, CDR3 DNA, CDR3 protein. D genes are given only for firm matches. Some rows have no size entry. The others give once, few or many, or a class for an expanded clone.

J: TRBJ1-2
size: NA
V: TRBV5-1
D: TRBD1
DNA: TGCGCCAGCAGCTTGGGACAGGGAGTCTCTGGCTACACCTTC
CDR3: CASSLGQGVSGYTF

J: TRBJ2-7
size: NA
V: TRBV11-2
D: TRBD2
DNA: TGTGCCAGCAAGATTTCCTCCGGGACTAGCGGGGGGATTGAGCAGTACTTC
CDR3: CASKISSGTSGGIEQYF

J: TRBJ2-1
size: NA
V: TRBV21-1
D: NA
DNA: TGTGCCAGCAGCAAAGGCGGGGGGGCCAATGAGCAGTTCTTC
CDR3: CASSKGGGANEQFF

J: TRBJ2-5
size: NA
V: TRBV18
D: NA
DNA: TGTGCCAGCTCACCACTCGGAGAGACCCAGTACTTC
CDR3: CASSPLGETQYF

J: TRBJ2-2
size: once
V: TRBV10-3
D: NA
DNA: TGTGCCATCAGTGCCGATGACACCGGGGAGCTGTTTTTT
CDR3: CAISADDTGELFF

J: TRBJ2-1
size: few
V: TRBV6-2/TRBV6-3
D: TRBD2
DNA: TGTGCCAGCAGTCACCCACCCGGGACTAGCGGGGTCGAGCAGTTCTTC
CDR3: CASSHPPGTSGVEQFF

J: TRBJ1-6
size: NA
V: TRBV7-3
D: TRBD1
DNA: TGTGCCAGCAGCGCCAAGGGACAGGGTACTTCACCCCTCCACTTT
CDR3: CASSAKGQGTSPLHF

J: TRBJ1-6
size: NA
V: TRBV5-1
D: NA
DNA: TGCGCCAGCAGCTTGGAAGGAGGGAACTCACCCCTCCACTTT
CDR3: CASSLEGGNSPLHF

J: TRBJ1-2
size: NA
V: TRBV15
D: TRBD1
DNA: TGTGCCACCAGCAGGGAGACAGGGACAGGCTACACCTTC
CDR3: CATSRETGTGYTF

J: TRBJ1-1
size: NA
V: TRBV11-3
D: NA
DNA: TGTGCCAGCAGCACATACGGGACACCGAACACTGAAGCTTTCTTT
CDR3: CASSTYGTPNTEAFF

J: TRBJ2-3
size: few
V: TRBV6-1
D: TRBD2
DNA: TGTGCCAGCAGTGAAGGAAGCGGGGGGCAGGATACGCAGTATTTT
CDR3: CASSEGSGGQDTQYF

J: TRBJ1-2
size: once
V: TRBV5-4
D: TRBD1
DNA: TGTGCCAGCAGCTTCCGGGACAGCTATGGCTACACCTTC
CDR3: CASSFRDSYGYTF

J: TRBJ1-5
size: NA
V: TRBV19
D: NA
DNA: TGTGCCAGCGACAGGTTGGGAGTCGATCAGCCCCAGCATTTT
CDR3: CASDRLGVDQPQHF

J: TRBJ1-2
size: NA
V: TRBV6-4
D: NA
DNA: TGTGCCAGCAGTCCCGGGACGGTTGCTAACTATGGCTACACCTTC
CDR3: CASSPGTVANYGYTF

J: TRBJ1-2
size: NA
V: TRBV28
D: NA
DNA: TGTGCCAGCAGTTTAACCGGGGACTATGGCTACACCTTC
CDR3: CASSLTGDYGYTF

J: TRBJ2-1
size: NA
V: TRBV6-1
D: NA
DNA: TGTGCCAGCAGTTCCGGGGCCCCGAGGAATGAGCAGTTCTTC
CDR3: CASSSGAPRNEQFF

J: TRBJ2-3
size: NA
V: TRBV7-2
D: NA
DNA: TGTGCCAGCAGCCTTCTTCTATCTTCGGATACGCAGTATTTT
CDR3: CASSLLLSSDTQYF

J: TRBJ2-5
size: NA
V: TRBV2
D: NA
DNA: TGTGCCAGCAGTGAATACAGACAAGAGACCCAGTACTTC
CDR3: CASSEYRQETQYF

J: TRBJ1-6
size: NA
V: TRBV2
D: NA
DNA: TGTGCCAGCAGCCCACAGAGCTCCTATAATTCACCCCTCCACTTT
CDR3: CASSPQSSYNSPLHF

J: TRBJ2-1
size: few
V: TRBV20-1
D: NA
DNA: TGCAGTGCCGAGAGATACAATGAGCAGTTCTTC
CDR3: CSAERYNEQFF

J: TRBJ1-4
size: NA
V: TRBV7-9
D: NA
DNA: TGTGCCAGCACCTCCTCGGACAGAAATGAAAAACTGTTTTTT
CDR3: CASTSSDRNEKLFF

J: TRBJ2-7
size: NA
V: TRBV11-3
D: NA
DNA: TGTGCCAGCAGCTTAGAAAGTTCCGCAAGGGCCGGCTACGAGCAGTACTTC
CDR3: CASSLESSARAGYEQYF

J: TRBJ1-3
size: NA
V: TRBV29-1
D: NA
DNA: TGCAGCGTTGAGCCTGGAAACACCATATATTTT
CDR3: CSVEPGNTIYF

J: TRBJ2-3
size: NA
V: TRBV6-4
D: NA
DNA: TGTGCCAGCAGTGACTCCGAGGCAGATACGCAGTATTTT
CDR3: CASSDSEADTQYF

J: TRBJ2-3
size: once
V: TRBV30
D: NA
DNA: TGTGCCTGGAGTGAAGCCGGGGGCCCCACAGATACGCAGTATTTT
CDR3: CAWSEAGGPTDTQYF

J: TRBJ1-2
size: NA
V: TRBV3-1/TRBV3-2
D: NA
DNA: TGTGCCAGCAGCCAAGAGGTTAACTATGGCTACACCTTC
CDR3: CASSQEVNYGYTF

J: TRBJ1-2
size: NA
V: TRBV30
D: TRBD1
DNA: TGTGCCTGGGCCCCGCAGGGGGAAGGGGGGGGCTACACCTTC
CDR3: CAWAPQGEGGGYTF

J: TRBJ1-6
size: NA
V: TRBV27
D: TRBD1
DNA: TGTGCCAGCAGTCCCGACAGGGGGCGTGATTCACCCCTCCACTTT
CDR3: CASSPDRGRDSPLHF

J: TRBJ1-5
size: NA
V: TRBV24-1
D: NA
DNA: TGTGCCACCAGTGACAGGGGATTTCGTCATAGCAATCAGCCCCAGCATTTT
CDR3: CATSDRGFRHSNQPQHF

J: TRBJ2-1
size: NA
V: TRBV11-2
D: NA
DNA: TGTGCCAGCAGCTTAGAGGATCCGGGACAGCAGTTCTTC
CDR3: CASSLEDPGQQFF

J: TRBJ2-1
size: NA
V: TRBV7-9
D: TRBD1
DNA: TGTGCCAGCAGCGTTGGACAGGGGGCAGTAAATGAGCAGTTCTTC
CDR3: CASSVGQGAVNEQFF

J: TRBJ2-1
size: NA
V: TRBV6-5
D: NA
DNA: TGTGCCAGCACCTCTCCCCCCAATGAGCAGTTCTTC
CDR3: CASTSPPNEQFF

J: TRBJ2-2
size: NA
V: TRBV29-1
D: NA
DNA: TGCAGCGTTAAGGAGACGAACACCGGGGAGCTGTTTTTT
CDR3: CSVKETNTGELFF

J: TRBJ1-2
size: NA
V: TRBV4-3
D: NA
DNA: TGCGCCAGCAGCCAAGGATCCAGGGAGCTTGGGTCTAGGGGCTACACCTTC
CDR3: CASSQGSRELGSRGYTF

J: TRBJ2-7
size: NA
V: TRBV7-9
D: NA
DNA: TGTGCCAGCGGGGGCCCAGTAAACGACGAGCAGTACTTC
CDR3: CASGGPVNDEQYF